This T cell receptor beta chain originates from a study of cytotoxic CD8 clonotypes in ibrutinib-treated CLL. Across the whole study: The study recorded mean values of about 260,000 productive templates and approximately 90,000 productive rearrangements per sample. Whole-study findings and limits: Public clonotypes, rarely seen, contracted or held steady on treatment.

Notes on this clone: Its antigen remains unknown.

Per germline, CDR1 KGHSH and CDR2 LQKENI. Trimming took off 3 bases at V and 4 bases at J, with 9 bases between the two ends. This CDR3 spans 14 amino acids. Using immunoSEQ multiplex PCR, the repertoire was profiled, and TCRdb retains in-frame clones only, with some absent. The sample has some 140,000 clones; about 91% are singletons. Sequencing was performed on PBMCs, taken after 12 months of ibrutinib treatment. This clonotype was sampled from a human donor with chronic lymphocytic leukemia. The chain combines TRBV18 with TRBJ2-2; the D is unclear. The CDR3 loop reads CASSPNQLTGELFF. The CDR3 region has the DNA TGTGCCAGCTCACCTAATCAGCTCACCGGGGAGCTGTTTTTT.